The 6 T cell receptor beta chains below were found in one sample sequenced in a study of regulatory T cells in long-lasting Graves disease. As for time point: newly diagnosed GD, antithyroid drugs for less than 3 months. Isolated PBMC RNA provided the starting material for the TCR library. Relying on iRepertoire HTBI primers and Arm-PCR of CDR3 regions, the team built TCR beta libraries. One entry per CDR3 protein, called by TCRdb with MiXCR from the multiplex PCR reads. The repertoire holds 680,000 or so distinct CDR3 sequences, with about 15% as singletons. This same sample was also taken into another study, of T cells in Graves' hyperthyroidism and ophthalmopathy.

The source was peripheral blood mononuclear cells (PBMCs), collected at new diagnosis, from a patient treated with antithyroid drugs. These receptors all come from a young woman with Graves disease.

This clonotype was counted only a few times. The V call is TRBV6-1, the J call TRBJ1-5, with 11 nucleotides matching TRBD1. There are 17 residues in the CDR3. The trim removed 6 bases at V and 7 bases at J, leaving 14 bases unmatched. From germline, CDR1 is MNHNS and CDR2 SASEGT. Here the CDR3 reads CASSTGTGGISGQPQHF. The CDR3 DNA reads TGTGCCAGCAGCACCGGGACAGGGGGTATCTCAGGGCAGCCCCAGCATTTT.

This clonotype was seen more than once but under ten times. V usage is TRBV10-3 and J usage is TRBJ2-1; perhaps TRBD1 as D (5 bases). The CDR3 totals 15 residues. V dropped 2 bases and J dropped 0 bases, with 8 bases sitting between them. Germline CDR1 reads ENHRY; CDR2 reads SYGVKD. This chain's CDR3 is CAISEDSSSYNEQFF. CDR3 nucleotide sequence: TGTGCCATCAGTGAGGACAGCAGCTCCTACAATGAGCAGTTCTTC.

This clonotype has a count of ten or more. The rearrangement uses TRBV11-2 and TRBJ1-1; perhaps TRBD1 as D (6 bases). The CDR3 spans 14 residues. Between the trimmed V and J ends, which lost 5 bases and 7 bases, there was a span of 17 bases. Per germline, CDR1 SGHAT and CDR2 FQNNGV. The DNA for the CDR3 is TGTGCCAGCAGCCGAGGACAGCCAGAGTATGAAGCTTTCTTT. Translating it yields CASSRGQPEYEAFF.

This chain connects TRBV29-1 to TRBJ2-7, with D unresolved. Trimming pared 0 bases from V and 0 bases from J, leaving 6 bases between. The CDR3 extends over 13 amino acids. Germline values: CDR1 SQVTM, CDR2 ANQGSEA. The CDR3 coding sequence is TGCAGCGTTGAAGATAATATCTCCTACGAGCAGTACTTC. It translates to CSVEDNISYEQYF.

This clonotype was seen repeatedly, ten times or more. The V call is TRBV30, the J call TRBJ2-5; the D gene is possibly TRBD2 (7 bases). Germline CDR1 reads GTSNPN; CDR2 reads SVGIG (reference sequence). The V end lost 3 bases, the J end lost 5 bases, and 13 bases lay between the germline ends. The CDR3 loop spans 13 amino acids. The CDR3, as DNA: TGTGCCTGGAGCGGGGGGCAAGGGGAGACCCAGTACTTC. Its translation is CAWSGGQGETQYF.

The V and J genes are TRBV30 and TRBJ1-1, with unresolved D. The ends were cut back, 5 bases at V and 0 bases at J, with 10 bases in the middle. Germline lookup yields CDR1 GTSNPN and CDR2 SVGIG (reference sequence). This CDR3 is built from 13 residues. For the CDR3, the DNA is TGTGCCTGGGACGGGAACCTGAACACTGAAGCTTTCTTT. It encodes CAWDGNLNTEAFF.